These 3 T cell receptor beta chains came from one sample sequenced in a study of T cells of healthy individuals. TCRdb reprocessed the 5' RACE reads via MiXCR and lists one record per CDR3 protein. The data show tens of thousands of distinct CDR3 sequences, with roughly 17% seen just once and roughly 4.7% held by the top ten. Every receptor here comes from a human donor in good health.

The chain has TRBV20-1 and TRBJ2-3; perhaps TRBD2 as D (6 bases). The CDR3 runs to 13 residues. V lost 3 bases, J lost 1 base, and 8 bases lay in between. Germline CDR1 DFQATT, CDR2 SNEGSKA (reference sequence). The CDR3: CSASGGGTDTQYF. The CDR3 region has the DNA TGCAGTGCTAGTGGAGGGGGCACAGATACGCAGTATTTT.

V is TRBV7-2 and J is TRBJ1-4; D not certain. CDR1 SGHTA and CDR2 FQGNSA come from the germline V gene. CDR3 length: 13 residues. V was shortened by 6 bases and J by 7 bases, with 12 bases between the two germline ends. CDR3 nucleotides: TGTGCCAGCAGACCCCACTTGAGTGAAAAACTGTTTTTT. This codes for CASRPHLSEKLFF. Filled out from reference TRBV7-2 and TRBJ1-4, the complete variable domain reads GAGVSQSPSNKVTEKGKDVELRCDPISGHTALYWYRQSLGQGLEFLIYFQGNSAPDKSGLPSDRFSAERTGGSVSTLTIQRTQQEDSAVYLCASRPHLSEKLFFGSGTQLSVL.

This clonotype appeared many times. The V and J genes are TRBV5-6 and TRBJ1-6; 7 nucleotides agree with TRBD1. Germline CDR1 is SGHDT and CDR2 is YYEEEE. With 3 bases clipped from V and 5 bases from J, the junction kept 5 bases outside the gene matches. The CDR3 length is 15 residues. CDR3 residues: CASSWWDRDNSPLHF. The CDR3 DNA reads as TGTGCCAGCAGCTGGTGGGACAGAGATAATTCACCCCTCCACTTT.